The 30 T cell receptor beta chains listed next were all sequenced from one sample in a study of glioma-infiltrating T cells. TCR alpha and beta CDR3 regions were amplified from RNA using iRepertoire nested multiplex PCR. TCRdb used MiXCR to reprocess the multiplex PCR reads, holding one entry per CDR3 protein. Of fewer than 250,000 distinct CDR3 sequences listed, 32% are singletons. The sequencing sample was made of glioma tissue, nonneoplastic brain tissue, or PBMCs (not recorded which). Receptors originate from a human donor with low-grade glioma or glioblastoma, undergoing nonglioma brain surgery, or in good health (not recorded which).

A word on this clonotype: Since a much larger clone is just one base distant, this may be a read error. This chain joins TRBV11-2 and TRBJ2-3; D call uncertain. Germline V CDR1 and CDR2: SGHAT, FQNNGV. The CDR3 consists of 14 residues. CDR3 residues: CASSLAKATDKQYF. The CDR3 DNA reads TGTGCCAGCAGCTTAGCCAAGGCCACAGATAAGCAGTATTTT.

This clonotype was counted ten times or more. The chain uses TRBV3-1 and TRBJ2-1; D possibly corresponds to TRBD2 (6 bases). This CDR3 is 14 amino acids long. Trimming cost V 4 bases and J 8 bases, with 15 bases left between them. Germline values: CDR1 LGHDT, CDR2 YNNKEL (reference sequence). In nucleotides, the CDR3 is TGTGCCAGCAGCCCAACTAGCCGTGGCTATGAGCAGTTCTTC. Its translation: CASSPTSRGYEQFF.

This clonotype was detected many times. V is TRBV20-1 and J is TRBJ2-1; 16 bases fit TRBD2. The ends lost 5 bases at V and 6 bases at J; junction bases unmatched: 4. This CDR3 has 15 amino acids. Looked up from germline, CDR1 is DFQATT and CDR2 is SNEGSKA (reference sequence). CDR3 DNA: TGCAGTGCTTCCGGGACTAGCGGGAGGGGCAATGAGCAGTTCTTC. Protein sequence: CSASGTSGRGNEQFF.

The chain combines TRBV27 with TRBJ1-1, with 8 bases lining up with TRBD1. From germline, CDR1 is MNHEY and CDR2 SMNVEV (reference sequence). The CDR3 consists of 13 residues. Trimming took 6 bases from V and 3 from J; bases not matched to a gene: 3. The CDR3 DNA reads TGTGCCAGCAGGCTGACAGGGGACACTGAAGCTTTCTTT. It codes for CASRLTGDTEAFF.

Ten or more counts support this clonotype. J is TRBJ2-3 and V is TRBV20-1, with 8 bases identical to TRBD2. Germline trimming cut 3 bases from V and 3 bases from J; bases unmatched to any gene: 8. The CDR3 contains 15 residues. Germline V gives CDR1 DFQATT, CDR2 SNEGSKA (reference sequence). The CDR3 loop reads CSASLRRGDTDTQYF. The CDR3 DNA sequence: TGCAGTGCTAGCCTTCGGCGGGGGGATACAGATACGCAGTATTTT.

The sample holds many counts of this clonotype. This chain connects TRBV7-2 to TRBJ2-2, with 13 bases that match TRBD2. With V trimmed by 6 bases and J by 5 bases, 9 bases remained unmatched. The CDR3 runs to 17 residues. Germline V lookup: CDR1 SGHTA, CDR2 FQGNSA. The CDR3 sequence: CASRTNGLAGVTGELFF. The CDR3 coding sequence is TGTGCCAGCAGAACTAACGGACTAGCGGGAGTTACCGGGGAGCTGTTTTTT.

This chain's CDR3 is CASSQALTGTAYEQYF. The DNA for the CDR3 is TGTGCCAGCAGCCAAGCCTTGACTGGGACGGCCTACGAGCAGTACTTC. The rearrangement joins TRBV3-1 to TRBJ2-7, with D possibly called TRBD1 or TRBD2 (5 bases each). V was pared by 1 base and J by 2 bases, with 15 bases between. CDR3 length: 16 amino acids. Germline V gene sequence: CDR1 LGHDT, CDR2 YNNKEL (reference sequence).

Comments on this clonotype: A much larger clone sits a single nucleotide away, making a read error possible. The CDR3 DNA sequence: TGCAGTGCTAGAGGGGTAGGCCCTGTCGACGGTGAAAAACTGTTTTTT. Protein product: CSARGVGPVDGEKLFF. The chain recombines TRBV20-1 with TRBJ1-4; D unclear. Germline V gene sequence: CDR1 DFQATT, CDR2 SNEGSKA (reference sequence). This CDR3 region has 16 residues. Trimming stripped 1 base from V and 7 bases from J, with 19 bases between.

This clonotype was seen at least ten times. This rearrangement joins TRBV20-1 to TRBJ2-2; tentative D call: TRBD1 (6 bases). Germline-derived CDR1 and CDR2 are DFQATT and SNEGSKA (reference sequence). V was trimmed by 0 bases and J by 6 bases, leaving 11 bases between them. The CDR3 is 14 residues long. The chain's CDR3 is CSARDHRDAGELFF. The DNA for the CDR3 is TGCAGTGCTAGAGATCACAGGGATGCCGGGGAGCTGTTTTTT.

This clonotype was detected ten times or more. The V gene is TRBV6-2 or TRBV6-3, the J gene TRBJ2-1, with TRBD2 matching 9 bases. The trim removed 6 bases at V and 5 bases at J, leaving 8 bases unmatched. Looked up from germline, CDR1 is MNHEY and CDR2 is SVGEGT. The CDR3 length is 15 residues. The CDR3 sequence is CASRPAGLADNEQFF. DNA of the CDR3: TGTGCCAGCAGACCCGCGGGACTAGCCGACAATGAGCAGTTCTTC.

Turning to this clonotype: A read error may be the cause here, since a much bigger clone is one base away. This chain connects TRBV6-4 to TRBJ2-1; 9 nucleotides match TRBD2. Germline CDR1 is MRHNA and CDR2 is SNTAGT. The CDR3 contains 14 residues. DNA for the CDR3: TGTGCCAGCAGTGTACTAGCGGGCTTCAATGAGCATTTCTTC. Translated, it gives CASSVLAGFNEHFF.

This clonotype has only a few counts. The chain carries TRBV30 and TRBJ2-1; 10 bases map to TRBD2. Per germline, CDR1 GTSNPN and CDR2 SVGIG (reference sequence). The CDR3 loop spans 14 amino acids. Trimming at V came to 1 base and at J to 6 bases, leaving 3 bases not matched to a gene. As DNA, the CDR3 is TGTGCCTGGAGTGCTCTAGCGGGAGTCAATGAGCAGTTCTTC. It is translated as CAWSALAGVNEQFF. Based on the CDR3 plus reference TRBV30 and TRBJ2-1, the full variable domain is SQTIHQWPATLVQPVGSPLSLECTVEGTSNPNLYWYRQAAGRGLQLLFYSVGIGQISSEVPQNLSASRPQDRQFILSSKKLLLSDSGFYLCAWSALAGVNEQFFGPGTRLTVL.

V and J are TRBV7-2 and TRBJ2-5; D is tentatively TRBD1 or TRBD2 (5 bases each). The germline gives CDR1 SGHTA, CDR2 FQGNSA. The CDR3 length is 14 residues. V was shortened by 7 bases and J by 2 bases, with 14 bases between the two germline ends. The CDR3 DNA reads as TGTGCCAGCACCCCGGGACGGGAACAAGAGACCCAGTACTTC. It specifies CASTPGREQETQYF.

This clonotype was seen just once. It may be a read error: a sequence one base away is much more abundant. The chain uses TRBV6-5 and TRBJ2-3, with D unresolved. This CDR3 comprises 15 residues. Germline assignment: CDR1 MNHEY and CDR2 SVGAGI. CDR3 in amino acids: CARSYSDRYTDTQYF. Here the CDR3 DNA reads TGTGCCAGAAGTTACTCTGACCGATACACAGATACGCAGTATTTT.

Remarks on this clonotype: The CDR3 does not end in the conserved phenylalanine or tryptophan, so this is likely a read error. The gene calls are TRBV20-1 and TRBJ1-2; 7 positions match TRBD1. The germline CDR1 and CDR2 sequences are DFQATT and SNEGSKA (reference sequence). The CDR3 contains 15 residues. CDR3 in amino acids: CGAFSGTEPWDGYTL. As DNA, the CDR3 is TGCGGTGCTTTCTCCGGGACAGAGCCATGGGATGGCTACACCTTA.

This clonotype was detected only a few times. The J gene is TRBJ2-1, the V gene TRBV4-1, with 16 bases identical to TRBD2. The junction had 16 bases not matched to a gene; V was cut back by 0 bases and J by 2 bases. The CDR3 loop spans 23 amino acids. Germline V gene sequence: CDR1 MGHRA, CDR2 YSYEKL. The chain's CDR3 is CASSQDPTTPGLAGGGAYNEQFF. The CDR3 DNA sequence: TGCGCCAGCAGCCAAGACCCCACGACCCCGGGACTAGCGGGAGGGGGCGCCTACAATGAGCAGTTCTTC.

This clonotype came up a few times. The chain links TRBV19 to TRBJ2-7; D gene ambiguous. The CDR3 spans 13 residues. V was trimmed by 6 bases and J by 0 bases, leaving 9 bases between them. CDR1 and CDR2 (germline): LNHDA, SQIVND (reference sequence). CDR3 DNA: TGTGCCAGTAGCCAAGGGTTCTCCTACGAGCAGTACTTC. Protein sequence: CASSQGFSYEQYF.

This chain joins TRBV7-2 and TRBJ2-6; D possibly corresponds to TRBD1 (5 bases). V was cut by 3 bases and J by 0 bases, with 12 bases left in between. Germline V gene lookup returns CDR1 SGHTA and CDR2 FQGNSA. This CDR3 region has 17 residues. The CDR3 nucleotides read TGTGCCAGCAGCTTTGGGGCCACAGGCTCTGGGGCCAACGTCCTGACTTTC. This encodes CASSFGATGSGANVLTF. Drawing the rest from reference TRBV7-2 and TRBJ2-6, the complete variable domain is GAGVSQSPSNKVTEKGKDVELRCDPISGHTALYWYRQSLGQGLEFLIYFQGNSAPDKSGLPSDRFSAERTGGSVSTLTIQRTQQEDSAVYLCASSFGATGSGANVLTFGAGSRLTVL.

The rearrangement uses TRBV6-1 and TRBJ1-2; D unclear. This CDR3 comprises 12 residues. CDR1 and CDR2 (germline): MNHNS, SASEGT. The V gene lost 8 bases and the J gene lost 4 bases, with 11 bases spanning the gap. CDR3 nucleotide sequence: TGTGCCAGCCAAACACGTTCCTATGGCTACACCTTC. It codes for CASQTRSYGYTF.

On this clonotype: This may be a read error: a much more frequent sequence differs by one nucleotide. The J gene is TRBJ1-5, the V gene TRBV29-1, with unresolved D. The V gene's germline CDR1 is SQVTM and CDR2 ANQGSEA. The CDR3 spans 13 residues. The V gene lost 3 bases and the J gene lost 2 bases, with 8 bases spanning the gap. The CDR3 DNA follows: TGCAGCGTTGAGATATCGGGCAATCAGCCCCAGCATTTT. This codes for CSVEISGNQPQHF. The variable domain in full, with the rest retrieved from reference TRBV29-1 and TRBJ1-5, is SAVISQKPSRDICQRGTSLTIQCQVDSQVTMMFWYRQQPGQSLTLIATANQGSEATYESGFVIDKFPISRPNLTFSTLTVSNMSPEDSSIYLCSVEISGNQPQHFGDGTRLSIL.

This clonotype came up many times. This chain connects TRBV7-2 to TRBJ1-6, with D tentatively TRBD1 (6 bases). The CDR3 totals 16 residues. V lost 7 bases and J 11 bases, leaving 24 bases between the germline ends. Per the germline V gene, CDR1 is SGHTA and CDR2 is FQGNSA. The CDR3 spells CASTIQASGAGPPLHF. The CDR3 region has the DNA TGTGCCAGCACCATCCAGGCGTCAGGGGCCGGGCCACCCCTCCACTTT.

On this clonotype itself: A read error may be the cause here, since a much bigger clone is one base away. The V gene is TRBV7-2, the J gene TRBJ2-3; 9 nucleotides match TRBD2. The CDR3 totals 16 residues. CDR1 is SGHTA and CDR2 is FQGNSA in the germline V gene. The CDR3 loop is CASSLVVGTSKDTQYF. CDR3 nucleotides: TGTGCCAGCAGCTTAGTGGTCGGGACTAGCAAAGATACGCAGTATTTT.

This clonotype has at least ten counts. The chain is built from TRBV6-2 or TRBV6-3 and TRBJ2-1; 7 bases align to TRBD1. Unmatched junction bases numbered 9, after V lost 6 bases and J lost 4 bases. Germline values: CDR1 MNHEY, CDR2 SVGEGT. This CDR3 contains 15 residues. The CDR3 DNA sequence: TGTGCCAGCAGCAGGACAGGAGGAGATTACAATGAGCAGTTCTTC. Translation gives CASSRTGGDYNEQFF.

The chain is built from TRBV3-1 and TRBJ2-1; 10 bases fit TRBD2. The CDR3 runs to 15 residues. The junction had 10 bases not matched to a gene; V was cut back by 1 base and J by 13 bases. Per the germline V gene, CDR1 is LGHDT and CDR2 is YNNKEL (reference sequence). The CDR3 loop reads CASSQATSGYPRQFF. The CDR3 coding sequence is TGTGCCAGCAGCCAAGCGACTAGCGGGTACCCCCGACAGTTCTTC.

This clonotype showed up just a few times. The V call is TRBV5-1, the J call TRBJ2-5; tentative D call: TRBD2 (5 bases). Looked up from germline, CDR1 is SGHRS and CDR2 is YFSETQ. V dropped 4 bases and J dropped 13 bases, with 11 bases sitting between them. This CDR3 contains 10 residues. The DNA for the CDR3 is TGCGCCAGCAGCATACTAGAGGGGTACTTC. Amino acids: CASSILEGYF.

This chain connects TRBV30 to TRBJ1-6; 7 positions match TRBD1. Germline trimming cut 0 bases from V and 8 bases from J; bases unmatched to any gene: 7. The CDR3 loop spans 15 amino acids. Per the germline V gene, CDR1 is GTSNPN and CDR2 is SVGIG (reference sequence). CDR3 residues: CAWSVGTGADSPLHF. The CDR3 nucleotides are TGTGCCTGGAGTGTAGGCACAGGGGCGGATTCACCCCTCCACTTT.

The rearrangement links TRBV20-1 to TRBJ2-7, with 7 nucleotides matching TRBD1. Germline V lookup: CDR1 DFQATT, CDR2 SNEGSKA (reference sequence). The CDR3 sequence is 13 residues long. The V segment lost 5 bases and the J segment 3 bases; nucleotides outside the gene matches: 7. DNA for the CDR3: TGCAGTGCTGAGGGGACAGAATTCTACGAGCAGTACTTC. This codes for CSAEGTEFYEQYF.

About this clonotype: A much bigger clone sits one base away, suggesting this may be a read error. V and J are TRBV7-2 and TRBJ2-3; weak D call: TRBD2 (6 bases). CDR3 length equals 15 residues. V gave up 3 bases and J gave up 2 bases, with 12 bases separating them. Germline V lookup: CDR1 SGHTA, CDR2 FQGNSA. The CDR3 loop is CASSFGGGPTDTQYF. The CDR3 region has the DNA TGTGCCAGCAGCTTCGGGGGAGGACCCACAGATACGCAGTATTTT.

This clonotype was found many times. V gene TRBV19 combines with J gene TRBJ1-1, with TRBD1 matching over 8 bases. Trimming at V came to 1 base and at J to 3 bases, leaving 4 bases not matched to a gene. There are 15 residues in the CDR3. Looked up from germline, CDR1 is LNHDA and CDR2 is SQIVND (reference sequence). The CDR3 sequence is CASSIGDRGYTEAFF. In nucleotides, the CDR3 is TGTGCCAGTAGTATAGGCGACAGGGGCTACACTGAAGCTTTCTTT.

Ten or more counts support this clonotype. The chain carries TRBV5-4 and TRBJ1-2; D is undetermined. V was pared by 0 bases and J by 0 bases, with 21 bases between. Germline loops: CDR1 SGHNT, CDR2 YYREEE (reference sequence). The CDR3 sequence is 19 residues long. The CDR3: CASSLDGVTQVIANYGYTF. The CDR3, as DNA: TGTGCCAGCAGCTTGGACGGGGTTACCCAGGTCATAGCTAACTATGGCTACACCTTC.